The rows below give T cell receptor beta chains drawn from one sample of a study of Ad26.COV2.S vaccination and SARS-CoV-2 variants. The method was immunoSEQ multiplex PCR; TCRdb's version includes in-frame clones alone and lacks a portion of them. The sample holds 350,000 to 450,000 clones, around 87% seen once. The sequencing here drew on peripheral blood, taken in a trial of Ad26.COV2.S vaccine versus placebo. The receptor set was obtained from a person between 18 and 59 years old who received the Ad26.COV2.S COVID-19 vaccine or a placebo. Both conserved end residues are trimmed from each CDR3. Clone size appears in some rows only: once, few, many, or a class for an expanded clone.

abundance	v_gene	j_gene	CDR3aa
-	TRBV9	TRBJ2-5	ASSPLPGLETQY
-	TRBV18	TRBJ2-5	ASSPGGGETQY
-	TRBV5-6	TRBJ2-7	ASSLVRDSEQY
-	TRBV4-2	TRBJ1-4	ASSQDLSYGEKLF
-	TRBV29-1	TRBJ2-3	SAGRRTDTQY
-	TRBV14	TRBJ2-4	ASSPNPLGTDLLILAKNIQY
-	TRBV30	TRBJ1-6	AWSVYGINSPLH
once	TRBV6-5	TRBJ2-2	ASSYHGGDTGELF
-	TRBV9	TRBJ1-5	ASSPSYLEPQH
-	TRBV19	TRBJ1-2	ASSEEGFAFYGYT
-	TRBV9	TRBJ1-5	ASSVRATEQPQH
-	TRBV6-4	TRBJ2-3	ASSAWGQGAQDTQY
few	TRBV12-3/TRBV12-4	TRBJ2-7	ASSYHSYEQY
few	TRBV19	TRBJ1-5	ASSPGQAFQPQH
-	TRBV7-6	TRBJ1-1	ASSFIRDYDGRESEAF
-	TRBV6-5	TRBJ1-5	ASSPRDNYQPQH
-	TRBV4-2	TRBJ1-1	ASSLETGFTEAF
-	TRBV3-1/TRBV3-2	TRBJ2-6	ASSQDSSGANVLT
few	TRBV14	TRBJ2-1	ASSQDLVGEQF
once	TRBV19	TRBJ1-2	ASSTGPGYGYT
-	TRBV19	TRBJ1-3	ASSIARSGNTIY
-	TRBV4-3	TRBJ2-1	ASSQETLTGEQF
few	TRBV7-2	TRBJ2-1	ASSLELAGGGEQF
-	TRBV7-9	TRBJ2-3	ASSSFGGLRDTQY
-	TRBV15	TRBJ2-5	ATSGGGDQETQY
-	TRBV25-1	TRBJ1-5	ASSEFDQPQH
-	TRBV10-3	TRBJ1-1	AISESRTGNTEAF
-	TRBV30	TRBJ1-2	AWTQEDLFYGYT
few	TRBV6-5	TRBJ2-7	ASNSRDRVNYEQY
once	TRBV2	TRBJ2-3	AEGGTDTQY
-	TRBV27	TRBJ1-1	ASSLRQIGGTEAF
-	TRBV20-1	TRBJ1-3	SASPSSGNTIY
many	TRBV6-5	TRBJ2-1	ASTQSRQRAMF
-	TRBV5-1	TRBJ2-2	ASSLAGQGTGELF
-	TRBV19	TRBJ2-1	ASSPRAGAVQF
-	TRBV11-3	TRBJ2-2	ASSLVGSSTGELF
-	TRBV2	TRBJ2-7	ASSDSTYEQY
-	TRBV6-2/TRBV6-3	TRBJ2-5	ASSYSPVETQY
once	TRBV5-8	TRBJ1-6	ASSLVTGGSAPLH
-	TRBV6-4	TRBJ1-1	ASSSTANTEAF
-	TRBV6-5	TRBJ2-7	ASSYSSGLYEQY
-	TRBV7-7	TRBJ2-5	ASSSGLARTQETQY
once	TRBV10-3	TRBJ1-1	AIRRGPEAF
-	TRBV30	TRBJ2-1	AWSRLSGLAYNEQF
few	TRBV9	TRBJ1-6	ASSVAGGGLVNSPLH
-	TRBV27	TRBJ2-3	ASSPTVSRTDTQY
-	TRBV11-2	TRBJ1-5	ASSLDSNQPQH
-	TRBV30	TRBJ2-6	AGAMGSGANVLT
once	TRBV4-1	TRBJ2-5	ASSQEGKVETQY
-	TRBV12-3/TRBV12-4	TRBJ1-5	ASRDRVGQPQH
-	TRBV30	TRBJ1-1	AWRDRAMNTEAF